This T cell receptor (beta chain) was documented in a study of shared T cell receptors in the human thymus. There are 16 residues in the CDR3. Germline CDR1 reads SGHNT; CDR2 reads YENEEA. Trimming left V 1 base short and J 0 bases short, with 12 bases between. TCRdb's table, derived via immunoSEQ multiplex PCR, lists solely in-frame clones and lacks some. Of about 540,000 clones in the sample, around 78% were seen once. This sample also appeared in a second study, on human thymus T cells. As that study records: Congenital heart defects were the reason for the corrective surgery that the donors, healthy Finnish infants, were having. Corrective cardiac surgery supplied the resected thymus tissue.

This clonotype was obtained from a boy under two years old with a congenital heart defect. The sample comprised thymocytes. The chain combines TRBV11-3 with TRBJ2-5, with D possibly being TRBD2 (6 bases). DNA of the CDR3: TGTGCCAGCAGCTTAGGGTCTGGAGGGTACCAAGAGACCCAGTACTTC. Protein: CASSLGSGGYQETQYF.